One and the same sample provided the 20 T cell receptor beta chains below, sequenced in a study of identical twins (dated by TCRdb to between 2015 and 2016). The library was obtained by 5' RACE. The sample was run on an Illumina HiSeq 2000. TCRdb's own reprocessing of the public reads used fastp at Q25 and MiXCR and kept productive beta chains. Each CDR3 protein gets just one entry, which takes the most common genes and DNA from the rows behind it. This sample gives fewer than 500,000 distinct CDR3 sequences in total; more than 20% of them show up just once. The leading ten clones occupy approximately 2.9% of the sample. These data were likewise used in another study, on T cells expressing NK-cell markers.

The sample taken for sequencing was CD4+ T cells sorted from blood. Source of these receptors: a woman aged 18-35 years in good health.

Many counts were recorded for this clonotype. CDR3 residues: CSARLTGGFSPLHF. CDR3 coding DNA: TGCAGTGCTAGATTAACAGGGGGTTTCTCACCCCTCCACTTT. The rearrangement links TRBV20-1 to TRBJ1-6; 8 nucleotides align to TRBD1. The CDR3 consists of 14 residues. Germline trimming cut 2 bases from V and 10 bases from J; bases unmatched to any gene: 7. Germline assignment: CDR1 DFQATT and CDR2 SNEGSKA (reference sequence).

The chain uses TRBV20-1 and TRBJ2-1, with TRBD2 matching 10 bases. The V gene's germline CDR1 is DFQATT and CDR2 SNEGSKA (reference sequence). J lost 16 bases, V lost 6 bases, and 12 bases had no gene match. The CDR3 runs to 12 residues. The CDR3 protein is CSAVERGGDIFF. The CDR3 DNA is TGCAGTGCGGTAGAGCGGGGGGGCGATATCTTCTTC.

The gene calls are TRBV12-3 or TRBV12-4 and TRBJ1-2; 8 positions match TRBD1. The CDR3 sequence is 13 residues long. J was trimmed by 7 bases and V by 3 bases; bases with no gene match: 4. The CDR3 DNA reads as TGTGCCAGCAGTTTCGGACAGGGCCGTGGCTACACCTTC. It specifies CASSFGQGRGYTF.

This chain links TRBV27 with TRBJ2-2, with 13 bases identical to TRBD2. With 9 bases clipped from V and 3 bases from J, the junction kept 7 bases outside the gene matches. Germline CDR1 and CDR2: MNHEY and SMNVEV (reference sequence). This CDR3 region has 16 residues. The CDR3 protein is CASKGLAGFHTGELFF. CDR3 in DNA: TGTGCCAGTAAGGGACTAGCGGGATTTCACACCGGGGAGCTGTTTTTT.

This clonotype came up a few times. The chain has TRBV18 and TRBJ2-7; D call uncertain. Germline V gives CDR1 KGHSH, CDR2 LQKENI. The V and J ends lost 3 bases and 2 bases respectively, with 17 bases between them. The length of the CDR3 is 16 residues. The DNA for the CDR3 is TGTGCCAGCTCACCGGGCAAGGCAGGATCGACCTACGAGCAGTACTTC. The encoded protein is CASSPGKAGSTYEQYF.

The V gene is TRBV5-1, the J gene TRBJ2-2, with unresolved D. The CDR3 runs 14 residues. Germline lookup yields CDR1 SGHRS and CDR2 YFSETQ. Trimming removed 0 bases at V and 4 bases at J, with 7 bases between. CDR3 in amino acids: CASSLEGSTGELFF. CDR3 DNA sequence: TGCGCCAGCAGCTTGGAAGGGTCCACCGGGGAGCTGTTTTTT.

The chain couples TRBV6-2 or TRBV6-3 to TRBJ2-7; 9 bases map to TRBD2. The CDR3 has 13 amino acids. CDR1 and CDR2 (germline): MNHEY, SVGEGT. Germline trimming cut 2 bases from V and 7 bases from J; bases unmatched to any gene: 3. The CDR3 sequence is CASSYRLAGEQYF. CDR3 sequence (DNA): TGTGCCAGCAGTTACCGCCTAGCGGGAGAGCAGTACTTC.

The rearrangement uses TRBV20-1 and TRBJ1-1, with D unclear. The germline V gene has CDR1 DFQATT and CDR2 SNEGSKA (reference sequence). Trimming shortened V by 3 bases and J by 6 bases, and 14 bases separated the two germline ends. CDR3 length: 13 amino acids. CDR3 nucleotide sequence: TGCAGTGCTAGTTTCGCTCGGGTGGCTGAAGCTTTCTTT. Protein product: CSASFARVAEAFF.

In its sample, this clonotype was seen a few times. One end of the junction fails to match germline, which may point to a read error. V usage is TRBV7-2 and J usage is TRBJ2-7, with D perhaps matching TRBD1 (8 bases). The CDR3 runs to 16 residues. Germline V gene sequence: CDR1 SGHTA, CDR2 FQGNSA. CDR3 amino acids: CASSFREQGGFYEQYF. The CDR3 DNA sequence: TGTGCCAGCAGCTTTCGGGAACAGGGGGGGTTCTACGAACAGTACTTC.

This clonotype was counted between two and nine times. The CDR3 is CASSTTRVRGTEAFF. The CDR3 coding sequence is TGTGCCAGCAGCACTACTAGGGTTAGGGGCACTGAAGCTTTCTTT. The V gene is TRBV12-3 or TRBV12-4, the J gene TRBJ1-1; the D gene is possibly TRBD1 (5 bases). Trimming shortened V by 6 bases and J by 4 bases, and 18 bases separated the two germline ends. The CDR3 has 15 residues.

This sequence joins TRBV3-1 and TRBJ2-3; D call uncertain. The CDR3 totals 14 residues. Germline values: CDR1 LGHDT, CDR2 YNNKEL (reference sequence). The V end lost 2 bases, the J end lost 1 base, and 7 bases lay between the germline ends. CDR3 in amino acids: CASSQSDGTDTQYF. The CDR3 region has the DNA TGTGCCAGCAGCCAATCCGACGGCACAGATACGCAGTATTTT.

The chain is built from TRBV5-6 and TRBJ1-2; D is unresolved. Per germline, CDR1 SGHDT and CDR2 YYEEEE. The CDR3 totals 15 residues. Between the trimmed V and J ends, which lost 4 bases and 4 bases, there was a span of 17 bases. CDR3 nucleotide sequence: TGTGCCAGCAGCCCCCCTGCGGGAGGCCTCTATGGCTACACCTTC. Its protein product is CASSPPAGGLYGYTF. Together with reference TRBV5-6 and TRBJ1-2, the CDR3 gives the full variable domain: DAGVTQSPTHLIKTRGQQVTLRCSPKSGHDTVSWYQQALGQGPQFIFQYYEEEERQRGNFPDRFSGHQFPNYSSELNVNALLLGDSALYLCASSPPAGGLYGYTFGSGTRLTVV.

This rearrangement joins TRBV29-1 to TRBJ1-5; 10 positions match TRBD1. The V gene end was trimmed by 6 bases and the J gene end by 5 bases; junction bases not matched to a gene: 4. The CDR3 extends over 13 amino acids. Germline-derived CDR1 and CDR2 are SQVTM and ANQGSEA. The CDR3 reads CSVGDRGDQPQHF. In nucleotides, the CDR3 is TGCAGCGTCGGGGACAGGGGAGATCAGCCCCAGCATTTT. Complete variable domain (other parts from reference TRBV29-1 and TRBJ1-5): SAVISQKPSRDICQRGTSLTIQCQVDSQVTMMFWYRQQPGQSLTLIATANQGSEATYESGFVIDKFPISRPNLTFSTLTVSNMSPEDSSIYLCSVGDRGDQPQHFGDGTRLSIL.

The J gene is TRBJ2-1, the V gene TRBV20-1; 7 bases agree with TRBD2. Germline CDR1 DFQATT, CDR2 SNEGSKA (reference sequence). J gave up 7 bases and V 5 bases, and 5 bases lay outside the gene matches. This CDR3 has 12 residues. Written as DNA, the CDR3 is TGCAGTGCTCGAACTAGCGTGAATGAGCAGTTCTTC. Protein: CSARTSVNEQFF.

The rearrangement uses TRBV5-1 and TRBJ1-1; perhaps TRBD1 as D (5 bases). Germline V CDR1 and CDR2: SGHRS, YFSETQ. Trimming took 5 bases from V and 4 from J, leaving 15 bases between them. This CDR3 has 14 residues. The CDR3 coding sequence is TGCGCCAGCAGTTACCGGGGCCGGGGCACTGAAGCTTTCTTT. This encodes CASSYRGRGTEAFF.

This clonotype turned up a few times. The chain joins TRBV11-3 to TRBJ2-7; TRBD1 matches 11 bases. Germline V CDR1 and CDR2: SGHNT, YENEEA. The CDR3 loop spans 15 amino acids. J lost 3 bases, V lost 3 bases, and 4 bases had no gene match. CDR3 coding DNA: TGTGCCAGCAGCTTCGGACAGGGGGCTTTCTACGAGCAGTACTTC. Its protein product is CASSFGQGAFYEQYF.

This sequence joins TRBV29-1 and TRBJ2-1, with 16 bases that match TRBD2. The CDR3 spans 14 residues. Germline CDR1 is SQVTM and CDR2 is ANQGSEA. V lost 7 bases and J lost 8; bases outside the gene matches: 5. Written as DNA, the CDR3 is TGCAGCGGGGGACTAGCGGGAGGGCCCTATGAGCAGTTCTTC. It specifies CSGGLAGGPYEQFF.

This chain joins TRBV14 and TRBJ2-1; tentative D call: TRBD2 (5 bases). The CDR3 extends over 13 amino acids. The V gene lost 4 bases and the J gene lost 9 bases, with 13 bases spanning the gap. Germline lookup yields CDR1 SGHDN and CDR2 FVKESK. The CDR3 region has the DNA TGTGCCAGCAGCCCACACCCGAGGGCTGAGCAGTTCTTC. Its protein is CASSPHPRAEQFF.

This clonotype has ten or more counts. The CDR3 DNA reads TGTGCCAGCCGAAGGGGGGGGGTGAACACTGAAGCTTTCTTT. Amino acid sequence: CASRRGGVNTEAFF. The chain couples TRBV3-1 to TRBJ1-1; D is possibly TRBD1 (6 bases). With 8 bases removed from V and 0 bases from J, the gap between germline ends came to 13 bases. Per the germline V gene, CDR1 is LGHDT and CDR2 is YNNKEL (reference sequence). CDR3 length: 14 amino acids.

This clonotype appeared a few times. The chain joins TRBV9 to TRBJ2-1; D is ambiguous. There are 14 residues in the CDR3. The V gene's germline CDR1 is SGDLS and CDR2 YYNGEE. V dropped 1 base and J dropped 6 bases, with 11 bases sitting between them. The CDR3 region has the DNA TGTGCCAGCAGCGTAAACCCAACCGGCAATGAGCAGTTCTTC. It specifies CASSVNPTGNEQFF.